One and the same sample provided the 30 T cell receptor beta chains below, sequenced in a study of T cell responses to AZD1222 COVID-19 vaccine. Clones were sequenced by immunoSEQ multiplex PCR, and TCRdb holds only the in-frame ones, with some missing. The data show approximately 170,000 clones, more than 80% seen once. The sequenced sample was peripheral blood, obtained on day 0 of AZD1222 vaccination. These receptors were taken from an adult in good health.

CDR3 coding DNA: TGTGCCAGCAGTACAGACCCGGGACAGCGTCCCGGGGAGCTGTTTTTT. Encoded protein: CASSTDPGQRPGELFF. This chain uses TRBV6-2 or TRBV6-3 with TRBJ2-2; 7 bases fit TRBD1. J was trimmed by 6 bases and V by 5 bases; bases with no gene match: 12. Germline CDR1 and CDR2: MNHEY and SVGEGT. The CDR3 loop spans 16 amino acids.

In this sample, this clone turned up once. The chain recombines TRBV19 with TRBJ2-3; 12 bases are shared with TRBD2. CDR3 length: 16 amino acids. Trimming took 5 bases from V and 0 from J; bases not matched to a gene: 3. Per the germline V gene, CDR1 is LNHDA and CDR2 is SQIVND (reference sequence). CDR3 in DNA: TGTGCCAGTAGTCGAACTAGCGGGGGGAGCACAGATACGCAGTATTTT. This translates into CASSRTSGGSTDTQYF.

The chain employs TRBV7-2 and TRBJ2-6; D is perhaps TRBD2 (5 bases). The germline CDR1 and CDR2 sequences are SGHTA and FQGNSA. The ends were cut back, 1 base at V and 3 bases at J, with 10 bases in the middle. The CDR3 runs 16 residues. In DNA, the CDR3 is TGTGCCAGCAGCTTAGGTTTAGGGAGTGGGGCCAACGTCCTGACTTTC. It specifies CASSLGLGSGANVLTF.

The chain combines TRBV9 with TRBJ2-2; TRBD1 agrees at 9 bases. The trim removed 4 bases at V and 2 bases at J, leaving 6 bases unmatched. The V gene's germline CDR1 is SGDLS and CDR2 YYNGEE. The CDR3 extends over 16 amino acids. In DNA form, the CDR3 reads TGTGCCAGCAGCACCCGGACAGGGGTAAACACCGGGGAGCTGTTTTTT. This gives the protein CASSTRTGVNTGELFF.

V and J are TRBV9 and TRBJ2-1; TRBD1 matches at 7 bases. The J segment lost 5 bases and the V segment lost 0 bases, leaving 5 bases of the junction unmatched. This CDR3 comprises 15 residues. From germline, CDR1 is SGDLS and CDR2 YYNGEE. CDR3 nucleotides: TGTGCCAGCAGCGTAGACGGACAGGACCACAATGAGCAGTTCTTC. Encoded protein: CASSVDGQDHNEQFF.

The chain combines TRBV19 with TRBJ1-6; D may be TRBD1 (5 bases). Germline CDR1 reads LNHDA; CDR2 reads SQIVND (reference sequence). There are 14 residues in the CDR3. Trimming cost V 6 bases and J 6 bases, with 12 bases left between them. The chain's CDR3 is CASRADSTNSPLHF. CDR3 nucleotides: TGTGCCAGTAGGGCCGACAGTACTAATTCACCCCTCCACTTT.

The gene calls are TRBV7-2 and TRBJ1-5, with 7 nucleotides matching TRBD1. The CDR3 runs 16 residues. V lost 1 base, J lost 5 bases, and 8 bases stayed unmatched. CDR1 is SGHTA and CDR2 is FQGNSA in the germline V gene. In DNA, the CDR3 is TGTGCCAGCAGCTTAGGGGTACAGGGGAATGATCAGCCCCAGCATTTT. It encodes CASSLGVQGNDQPQHF.

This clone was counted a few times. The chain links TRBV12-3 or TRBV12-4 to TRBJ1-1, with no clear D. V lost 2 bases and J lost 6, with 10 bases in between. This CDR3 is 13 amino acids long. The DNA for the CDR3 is TGTGCCAGCAGTTTATCCTCCCGAGCTGAAGCTTTCTTT. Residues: CASSLSSRAEAFF.

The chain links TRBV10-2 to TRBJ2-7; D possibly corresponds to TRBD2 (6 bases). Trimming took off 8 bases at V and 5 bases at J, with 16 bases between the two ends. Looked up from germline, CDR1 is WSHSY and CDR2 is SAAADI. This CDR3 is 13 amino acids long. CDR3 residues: CASSELARDEQYF. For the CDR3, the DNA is TGCGCCAGCTCGGAGCTAGCGAGGGACGAGCAGTACTTC.

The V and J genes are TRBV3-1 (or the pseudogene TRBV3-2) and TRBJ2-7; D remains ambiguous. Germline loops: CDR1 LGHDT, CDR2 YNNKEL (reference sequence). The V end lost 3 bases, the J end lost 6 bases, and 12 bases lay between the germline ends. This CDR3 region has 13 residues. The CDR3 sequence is CASSQTAGPEQYF. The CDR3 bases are TGTGCCAGCAGCCAGACGGCAGGCCCCGAGCAGTACTTC.

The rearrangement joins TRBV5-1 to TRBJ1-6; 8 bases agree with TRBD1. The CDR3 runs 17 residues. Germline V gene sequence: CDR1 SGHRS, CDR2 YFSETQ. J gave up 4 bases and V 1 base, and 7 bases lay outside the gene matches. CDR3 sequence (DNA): TGCGCCAGCAGCTTGTGGGACAGGACGGGATATAATTCACCCCTCCACTTT. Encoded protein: CASSLWDRTGYNSPLHF.

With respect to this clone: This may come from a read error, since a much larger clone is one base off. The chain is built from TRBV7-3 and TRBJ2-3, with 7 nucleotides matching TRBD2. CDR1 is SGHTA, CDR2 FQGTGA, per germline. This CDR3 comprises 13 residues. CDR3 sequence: CASNLKRGDTQYF. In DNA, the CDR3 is TGTGCCAGCAACTTAAAGCGGGGAGATACGCAGTATTTT.

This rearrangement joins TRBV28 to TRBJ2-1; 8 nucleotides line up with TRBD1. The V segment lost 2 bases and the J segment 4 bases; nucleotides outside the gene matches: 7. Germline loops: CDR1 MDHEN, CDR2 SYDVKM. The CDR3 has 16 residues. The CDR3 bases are TGTGCCAGCAGTTTACTCACAGGGGGGATTTACAATGAGCAGTTCTTC. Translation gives CASSLLTGGIYNEQFF. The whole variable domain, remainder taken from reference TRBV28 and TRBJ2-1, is DVKVTQSSRYLVKRTGEKVFLECVQDMDHENMFWYRQDPGLGLRLIYFSYDVKMKEKGDIPEGYSVSREKKERFSLILESASTNQTSMYLCASSLLTGGIYNEQFFGPGTRLTVL.

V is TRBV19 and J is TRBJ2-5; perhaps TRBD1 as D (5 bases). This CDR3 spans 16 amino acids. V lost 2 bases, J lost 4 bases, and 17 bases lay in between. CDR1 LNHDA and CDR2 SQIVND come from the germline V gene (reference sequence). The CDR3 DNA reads TGTGCCAGTAGTATAAGGGCAGGGAAAGTGGCAGAGACCCAGTACTTC. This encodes CASSIRAGKVAETQYF.

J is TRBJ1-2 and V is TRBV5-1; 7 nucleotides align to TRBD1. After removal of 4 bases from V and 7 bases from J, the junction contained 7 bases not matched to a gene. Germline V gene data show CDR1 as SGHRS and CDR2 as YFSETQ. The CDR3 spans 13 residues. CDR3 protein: CASSPDRVGGYTF. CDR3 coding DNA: TGCGCCAGCAGCCCTGACAGGGTGGGTGGCTACACCTTC.

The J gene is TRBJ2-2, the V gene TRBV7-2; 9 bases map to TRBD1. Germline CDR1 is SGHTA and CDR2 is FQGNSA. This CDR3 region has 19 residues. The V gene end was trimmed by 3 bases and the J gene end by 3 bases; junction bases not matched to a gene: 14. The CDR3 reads CASSFGLYRGREDTGELFF. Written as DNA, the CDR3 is TGTGCCAGCAGCTTCGGACTTTACAGGGGGCGAGAGGACACCGGGGAGCTGTTTTTT.

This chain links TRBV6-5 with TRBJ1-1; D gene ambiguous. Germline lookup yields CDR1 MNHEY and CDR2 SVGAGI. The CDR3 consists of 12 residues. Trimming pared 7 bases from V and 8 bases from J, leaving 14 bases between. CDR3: CASTGMGLEAFF. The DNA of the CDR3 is TGTGCCAGCACGGGGATGGGATTAGAAGCTTTCTTT.

DNA for the CDR3: TGTGCCAGCTCACCCGCAAACGGAGCGTATGAGCAGTTCTTC. It yields the protein CASSPANGAYEQFF. This chain connects TRBV18 to TRBJ2-1, with D uncertain. Germline V gene sequence: CDR1 KGHSH, CDR2 LQKENI. Trimming cost V 3 bases and J 8 bases, with 14 bases left between them. The CDR3 extends over 14 amino acids.

This CDR3 is CASSLRDAYEQYF. Written as DNA, the CDR3 is TGTGCCAGCAGTCTTAGGGATGCTTACGAGCAGTACTTC. V is TRBV28 and J is TRBJ2-7; D call uncertain. The V end lost 5 bases, the J end lost 4 bases, and 12 bases lay between the germline ends. Germline V gene data show CDR1 as MDHEN and CDR2 as SYDVKM. The CDR3 runs to 13 residues. Together with reference TRBV28 and TRBJ2-7, the CDR3 gives the full variable domain: DVKVTQSSRYLVKRTGEKVFLECVQDMDHENMFWYRQDPGLGLRLIYFSYDVKMKEKGDIPEGYSVSREKKERFSLILESASTNQTSMYLCASSLRDAYEQYFGPGTRLTVT.

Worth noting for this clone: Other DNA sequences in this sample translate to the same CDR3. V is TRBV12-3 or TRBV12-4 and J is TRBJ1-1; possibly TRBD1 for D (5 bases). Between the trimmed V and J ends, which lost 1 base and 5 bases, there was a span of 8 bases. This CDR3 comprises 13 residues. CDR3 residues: CASSLGGGTEAFF. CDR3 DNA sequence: TGTGCCAGCAGTTTAGGGGGGGGTACTGAAGCTTTCTTT.

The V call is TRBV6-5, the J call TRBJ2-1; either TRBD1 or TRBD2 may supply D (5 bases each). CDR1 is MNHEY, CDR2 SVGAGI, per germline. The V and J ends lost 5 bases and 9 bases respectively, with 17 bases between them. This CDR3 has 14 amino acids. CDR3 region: CASSPRGRGGEQFF. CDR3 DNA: TGTGCCAGCAGTCCCCGGGGAAGGGGCGGTGAGCAGTTCTTC.

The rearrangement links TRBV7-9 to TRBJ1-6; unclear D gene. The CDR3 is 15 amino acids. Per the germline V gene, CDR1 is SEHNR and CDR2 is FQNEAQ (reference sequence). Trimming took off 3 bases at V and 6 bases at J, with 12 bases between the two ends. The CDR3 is CASSFYGRSNSPLHF. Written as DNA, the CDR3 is TGTGCCAGCAGCTTCTACGGTCGGAGTAATTCACCCCTCCACTTT.

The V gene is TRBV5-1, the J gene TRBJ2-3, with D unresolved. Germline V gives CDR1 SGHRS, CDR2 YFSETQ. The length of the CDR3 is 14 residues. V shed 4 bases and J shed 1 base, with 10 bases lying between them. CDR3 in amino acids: CASSPMERTDTQYF. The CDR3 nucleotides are TGCGCCAGCAGCCCGATGGAGCGCACAGATACGCAGTATTTT.

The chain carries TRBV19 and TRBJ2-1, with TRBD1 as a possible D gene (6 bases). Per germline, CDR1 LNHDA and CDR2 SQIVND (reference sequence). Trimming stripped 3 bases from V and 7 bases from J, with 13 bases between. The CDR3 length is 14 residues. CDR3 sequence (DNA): TGTGCCAGTAGTATGCCAGGGGTTTGGAATGAGCAGTTCTTC. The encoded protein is CASSMPGVWNEQFF.

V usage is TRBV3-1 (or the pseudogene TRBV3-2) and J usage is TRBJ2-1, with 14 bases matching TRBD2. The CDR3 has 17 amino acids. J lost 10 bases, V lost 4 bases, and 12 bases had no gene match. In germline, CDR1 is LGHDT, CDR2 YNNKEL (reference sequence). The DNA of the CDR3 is TGTGCCAGCAGCCTACCTAGCGGGACTAGCGGGGGTGTCGAGCAGTTCTTC. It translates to CASSLPSGTSGGVEQFF.

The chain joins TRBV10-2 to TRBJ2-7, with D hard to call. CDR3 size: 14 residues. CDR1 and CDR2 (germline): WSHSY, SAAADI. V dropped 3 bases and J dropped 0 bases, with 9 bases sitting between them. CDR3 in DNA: TGCGCCAGCAGTGAAGATGAGTCCTCCTACGAGCAGTACGTC. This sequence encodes CASSEDESSYEQYV.

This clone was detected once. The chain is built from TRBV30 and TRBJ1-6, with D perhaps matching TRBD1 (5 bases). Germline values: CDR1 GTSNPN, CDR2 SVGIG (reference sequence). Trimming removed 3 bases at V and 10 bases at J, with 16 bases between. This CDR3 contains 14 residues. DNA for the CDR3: TGTGCCTGGAGCCGCCGGGGGGTTCGCTCACCCCTCCACTTT. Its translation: CAWSRRGVRSPLHF.

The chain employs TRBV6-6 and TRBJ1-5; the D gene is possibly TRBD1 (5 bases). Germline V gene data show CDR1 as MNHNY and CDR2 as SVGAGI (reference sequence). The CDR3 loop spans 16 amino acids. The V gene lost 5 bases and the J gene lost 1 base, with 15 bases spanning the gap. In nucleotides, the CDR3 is TGTGCCAGCAGTCAGATACCGGGACGGAGCAATCAGCCCCAGCATTTT. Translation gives CASSQIPGRSNQPQHF.

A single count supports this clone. Here the CDR3 reads CASSLGIGQINEKLFF. The CDR3 DNA reads TGCGCCAGCAGCCTTGGCATCGGACAGATTAATGAAAAACTGTTTTTT. The rearrangement joins TRBV4-3 to TRBJ1-4; possibly TRBD1 for D (6 bases). Germline loops: CDR1 LGHNA, CDR2 YSLEER. This CDR3 comprises 16 residues. V lost 4 bases and J 4 bases, leaving 16 bases between the germline ends.

The CDR3 DNA reads as TGTGCCAGCAGCTTAGGTCTTTTTGCAGGGAAGGGGAACACTGAAGCTTTCTTT. It is translated as CASSLGLFAGKGNTEAFF. The chain employs TRBV7-9 and TRBJ1-1; perhaps TRBD1 as D (5 bases). The germline V gene encodes CDR1 SEHNR and CDR2 FQNEAQ (reference sequence). CDR3 length: 18 amino acids. Trimming shortened V by 1 base and J by 1 base, and 19 bases separated the two germline ends.